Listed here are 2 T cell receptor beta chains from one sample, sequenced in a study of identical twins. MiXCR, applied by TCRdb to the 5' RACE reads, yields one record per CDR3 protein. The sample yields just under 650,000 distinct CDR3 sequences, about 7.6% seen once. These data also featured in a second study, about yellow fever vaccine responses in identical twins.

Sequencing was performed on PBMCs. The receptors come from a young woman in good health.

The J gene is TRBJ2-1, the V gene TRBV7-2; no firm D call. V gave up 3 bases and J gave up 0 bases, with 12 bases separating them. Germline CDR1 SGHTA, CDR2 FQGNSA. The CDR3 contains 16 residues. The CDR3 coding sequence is TGTGCCAGCAGCTTTTCCCAGGATCCCTCCTACAATGAGCAGTTCTTC. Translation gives CASSFSQDPSYNEQFF.

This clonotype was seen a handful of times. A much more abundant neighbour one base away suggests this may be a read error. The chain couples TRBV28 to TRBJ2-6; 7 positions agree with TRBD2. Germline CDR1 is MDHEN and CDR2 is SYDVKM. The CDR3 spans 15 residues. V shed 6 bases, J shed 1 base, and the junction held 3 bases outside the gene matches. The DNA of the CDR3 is TGTGCCAGCAGCAACGGGGGGTCTGGGGCCAACGTCCTGACTTTC. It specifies CASSNGGSGANVLTF.